This T cell receptor beta chain was profiled in a study of cytomegalovirus exposure and HLA in healthy donors. Study background: Tens of millions of unique TCRs from HLA-typed donors were held in an early release of data. Points from the study as a whole: Because they were indistinguishable, some V segments, including TRBV6-2 and TRBV6-3, were excluded. Overall, approximately 180 TCR beta chains were annotated as cytomegalovirus-associated.

Amplification used 60 Vbeta primers and 13 Jbeta primers. Sequencing used immunoSEQ multiplex PCR; TCRdb keeps in-frame clones, though not all of them. This repertoire includes about 200,000 clones. Among the donors, all were healthy bone marrow donors. Per the germline V gene, CDR1 is MGHRA and CDR2 is YSYEKL. The V gene lost 5 bases and the J gene lost 7 bases, with 30 bases spanning the gap. This CDR3 has 20 amino acids. With respect to this clone: Its antigen is not known.

The sequenced sample consisted of PBMCs. This chain joins TRBV4-1 and TRBJ1-6; the D gene is possibly TRBD1 (5 bases). The clonotype was recovered from a man aged 25 to 45 in good health and CMV-seronegative. In nucleotides, the CDR3 is TGCGCCAGCAGCTCTCCTTGGGTAGGGGCAACCGAATCCAAGAATTCACCCCTCCACTTT. It yields the protein CASSSPWVGATESKNSPLHF.